The T cell receptor beta chain described here comes from a study of vaccination effects on CD4 cells after COVID-19. Germline lookup yields CDR1 MGHRA and CDR2 YSYEKL. The CDR3 loop spans 15 amino acids. V lost 0 bases to trimming and J lost 7 bases, with 15 bases between them. After around nine days in culture, the CD4+ T cells were isolated. Replacing half the medium with IL-2 medium was done on days 3 and 7. This clone turned up a few times. Its antigen is undetermined. Clones were sequenced by immunoSEQ multiplex PCR, and TCRdb holds only the in-frame ones, with some missing. The table has some 36,000 clones, around 63% seen once. Study-wide findings and caveats: Long after vaccination, the clones induced by infection and by vaccine shrank markedly in size.

The receptor was isolated from a human donor who received a COVID-19 vaccine. The sample was CD4+ T cells from PBMCs cultured without peptide, taken before COVID-19 vaccination. This rearrangement joins TRBV4-1 to TRBJ1-1, with a tentative D call TRBD1 (5 bases). The CDR3 DNA reads TGCGCCAGCAGCCAAGACGGCAGGGTGGGAGGTGAAGCTTTCTTT. Residues: CASSQDGRVGGEAFF.